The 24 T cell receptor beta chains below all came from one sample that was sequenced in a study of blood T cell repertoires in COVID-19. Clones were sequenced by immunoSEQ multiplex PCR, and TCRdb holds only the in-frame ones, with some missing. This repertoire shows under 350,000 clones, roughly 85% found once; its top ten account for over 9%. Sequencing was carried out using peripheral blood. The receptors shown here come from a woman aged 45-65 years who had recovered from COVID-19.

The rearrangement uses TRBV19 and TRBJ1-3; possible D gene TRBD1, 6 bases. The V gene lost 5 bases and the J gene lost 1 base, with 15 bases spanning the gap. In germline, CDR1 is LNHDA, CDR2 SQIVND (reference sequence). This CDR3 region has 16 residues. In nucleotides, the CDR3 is TGTGCCAGTAGTCTTCAGGGGTTGTTTTCTGGAAACACCATATATTTT. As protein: CASSLQGLFSGNTIYF. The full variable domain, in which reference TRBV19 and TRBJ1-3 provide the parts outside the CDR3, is DGGITQSPKYLFRKEGQNVTLSCEQNLNHDAMYWYRQDPGQGLRLIYYSQIVNDFQKGDIAEGYSVSREKKESFPLTVTSAQKNPTAFYLCASSLQGLFSGNTIYFGEGSWLTVV.

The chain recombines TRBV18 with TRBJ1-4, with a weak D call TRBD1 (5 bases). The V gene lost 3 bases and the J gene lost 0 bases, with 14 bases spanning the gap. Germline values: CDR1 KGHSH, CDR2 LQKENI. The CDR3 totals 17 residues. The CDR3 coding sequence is TGTGCCAGCTCACCGCTAAATGGGGCGGCAACTAATGAAAAACTGTTTTTT. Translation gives CASSPLNGAATNEKLFF. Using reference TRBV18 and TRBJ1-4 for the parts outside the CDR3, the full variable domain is NAGVMQNPRHLVRRRGQEARLRCSPMKGHSHVYWYRQLPEEGLKFMVYLQKENIIDESGMPKERFSAEFPKEGPSILRIQQVVRGDSAAYFCASSPLNGAATNEKLFFGSGTQLSVL.

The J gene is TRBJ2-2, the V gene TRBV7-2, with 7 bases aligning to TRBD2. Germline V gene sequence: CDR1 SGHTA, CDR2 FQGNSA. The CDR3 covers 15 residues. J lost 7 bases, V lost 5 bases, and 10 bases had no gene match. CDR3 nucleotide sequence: TGTGCCAGCAGCCCCCCGGGCGGGGAGGGCGGGGAGCTGTTTTTT. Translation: CASSPPGGEGGELFF.

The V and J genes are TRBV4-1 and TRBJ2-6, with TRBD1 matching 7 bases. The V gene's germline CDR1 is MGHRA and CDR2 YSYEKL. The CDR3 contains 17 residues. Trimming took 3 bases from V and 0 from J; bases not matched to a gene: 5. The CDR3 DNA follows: TGCGCCAGCAGCCACCGAACAGGGGACTCTGGGGCCAACGTCCTGACTTTC. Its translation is CASSHRTGDSGANVLTF.

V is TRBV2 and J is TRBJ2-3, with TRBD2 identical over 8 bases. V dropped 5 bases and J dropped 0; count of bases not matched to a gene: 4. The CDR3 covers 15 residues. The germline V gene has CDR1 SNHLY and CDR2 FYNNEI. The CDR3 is CASSYSGTSTDTQYF. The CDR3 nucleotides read TGTGCCAGCAGTTATAGCGGGACGAGCACAGATACGCAGTATTTT.

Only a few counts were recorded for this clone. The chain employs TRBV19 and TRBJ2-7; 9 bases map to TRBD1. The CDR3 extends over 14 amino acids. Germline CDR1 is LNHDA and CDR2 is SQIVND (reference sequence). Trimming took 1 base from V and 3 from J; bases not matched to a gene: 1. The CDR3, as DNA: TGTGCCAGTAGTATAGGGACAGGGGACTACGAGCAGTACTTC. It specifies CASSIGTGDYEQYF. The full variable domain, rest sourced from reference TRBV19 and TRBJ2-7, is DGGITQSPKYLFRKEGQNVTLSCEQNLNHDAMYWYRQDPGQGLRLIYYSQIVNDFQKGDIAEGYSVSREKKESFPLTVTSAQKNPTAFYLCASSIGTGDYEQYFGPGTRLTVT.

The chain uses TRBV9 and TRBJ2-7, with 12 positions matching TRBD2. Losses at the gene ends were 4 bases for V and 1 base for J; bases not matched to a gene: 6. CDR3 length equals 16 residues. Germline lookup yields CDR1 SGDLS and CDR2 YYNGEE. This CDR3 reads CASSPGGTSGSYEQYF. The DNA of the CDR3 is TGTGCCAGCAGCCCTGGTGGGACTAGCGGGTCCTACGAGCAGTACTTC.

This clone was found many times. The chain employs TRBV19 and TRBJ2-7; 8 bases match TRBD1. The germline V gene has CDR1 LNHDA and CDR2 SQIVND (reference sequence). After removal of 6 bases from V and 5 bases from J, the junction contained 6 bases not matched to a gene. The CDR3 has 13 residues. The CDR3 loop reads CASRGQGPHEQYF. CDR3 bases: TGTGCCAGTAGAGGACAGGGTCCCCACGAGCAGTACTTC.

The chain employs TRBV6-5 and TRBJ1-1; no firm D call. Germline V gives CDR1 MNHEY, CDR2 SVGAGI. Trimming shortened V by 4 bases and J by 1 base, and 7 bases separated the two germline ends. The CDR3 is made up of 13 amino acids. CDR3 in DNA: TGTGCCAGCAGTTTAATCTGGAACACTGAAGCTTTCTTT. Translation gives CASSLIWNTEAFF.

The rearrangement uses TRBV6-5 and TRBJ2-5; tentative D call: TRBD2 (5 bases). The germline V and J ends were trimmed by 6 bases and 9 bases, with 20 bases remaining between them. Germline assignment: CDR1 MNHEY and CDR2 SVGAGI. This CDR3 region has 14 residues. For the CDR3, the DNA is TGTGCCAGCAGGCTAGCAGGCCGGACCGCGGCCCAGTACTTC. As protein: CASRLAGRTAAQYF.

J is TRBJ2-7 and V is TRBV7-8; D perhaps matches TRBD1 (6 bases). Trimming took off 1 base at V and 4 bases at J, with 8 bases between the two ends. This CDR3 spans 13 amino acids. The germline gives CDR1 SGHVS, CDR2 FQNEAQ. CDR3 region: CASSLDTGYEQYF. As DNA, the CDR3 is TGTGCCAGCAGCTTAGATACAGGGTACGAGCAGTACTTC.

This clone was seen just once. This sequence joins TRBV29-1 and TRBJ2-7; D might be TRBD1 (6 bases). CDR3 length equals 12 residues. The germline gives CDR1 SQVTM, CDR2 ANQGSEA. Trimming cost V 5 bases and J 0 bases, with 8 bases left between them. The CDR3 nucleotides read TGCAGCGTTAGAGGGGGCTCCTACGAGCAGTACTTC. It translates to CSVRGGSYEQYF.

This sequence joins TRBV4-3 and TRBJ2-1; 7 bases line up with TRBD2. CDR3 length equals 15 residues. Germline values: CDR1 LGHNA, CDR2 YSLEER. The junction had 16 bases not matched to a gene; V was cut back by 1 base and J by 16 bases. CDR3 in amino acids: CASSQAVSQKRGPFF. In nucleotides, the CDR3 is TGCGCCAGCAGCCAAGCGGTATCTCAAAAGCGGGGTCCCTTCTTC.

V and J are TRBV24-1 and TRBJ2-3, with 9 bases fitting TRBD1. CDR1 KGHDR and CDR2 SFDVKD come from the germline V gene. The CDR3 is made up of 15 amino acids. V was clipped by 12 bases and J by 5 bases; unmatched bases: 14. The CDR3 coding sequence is TGTGCCCACAGCAAGGGGGGACAGGGCGGAGATACGCAGTATTTT. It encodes CAHSKGGQGGDTQYF.

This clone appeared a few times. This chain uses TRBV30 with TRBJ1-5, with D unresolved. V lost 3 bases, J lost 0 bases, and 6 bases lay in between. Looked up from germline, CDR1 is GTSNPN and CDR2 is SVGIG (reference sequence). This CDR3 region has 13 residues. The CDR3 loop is CAWRYSSNQPQHF. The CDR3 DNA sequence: TGTGCCTGGAGGTACAGTAGCAATCAGCCCCAGCATTTT.

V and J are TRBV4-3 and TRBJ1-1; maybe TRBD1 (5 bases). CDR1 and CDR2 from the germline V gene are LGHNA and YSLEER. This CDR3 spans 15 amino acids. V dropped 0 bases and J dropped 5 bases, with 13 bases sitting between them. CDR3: CASSQDVAGGTEAFF. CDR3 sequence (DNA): TGCGCCAGCAGCCAAGATGTAGCGGGGGGAACTGAAGCTTTCTTT.

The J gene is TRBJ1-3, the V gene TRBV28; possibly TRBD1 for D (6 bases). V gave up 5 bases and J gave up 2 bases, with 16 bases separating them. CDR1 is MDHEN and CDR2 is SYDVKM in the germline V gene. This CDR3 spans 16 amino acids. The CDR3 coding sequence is TGTGCCAGCAGTCCCCGGACAGCCAAACCTGGAAACACCATATATTTT. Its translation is CASSPRTAKPGNTIYF.

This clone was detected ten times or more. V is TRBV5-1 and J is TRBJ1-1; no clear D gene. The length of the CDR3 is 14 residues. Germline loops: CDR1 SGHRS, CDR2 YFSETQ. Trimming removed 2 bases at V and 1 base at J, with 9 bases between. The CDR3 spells CASSFGGGNTEAFF. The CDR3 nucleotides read TGCGCCAGCAGCTTCGGTGGAGGGAACACTGAAGCTTTCTTT. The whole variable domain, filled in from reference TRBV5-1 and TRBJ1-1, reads KAGVTQTPRYLIKTRGQQVTLSCSPISGHRSVSWYQQTPGQGLQFLFEYFSETQRNKGNFPGRFSGRQFSNSRSEMNVSTLELGDSALYLCASSFGGGNTEAFFGQGTRLTVV.

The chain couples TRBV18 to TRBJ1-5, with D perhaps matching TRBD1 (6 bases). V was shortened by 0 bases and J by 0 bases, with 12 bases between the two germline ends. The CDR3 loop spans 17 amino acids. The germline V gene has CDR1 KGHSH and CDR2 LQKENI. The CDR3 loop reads CASSPPGAGHSNQPQHF. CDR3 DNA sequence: TGTGCCAGCTCACCACCGGGGGCAGGACATAGCAATCAGCCCCAGCATTTT. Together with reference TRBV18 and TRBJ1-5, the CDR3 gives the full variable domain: NAGVMQNPRHLVRRRGQEARLRCSPMKGHSHVYWYRQLPEEGLKFMVYLQKENIIDESGMPKERFSAEFPKEGPSILRIQQVVRGDSAAYFCASSPPGAGHSNQPQHFGDGTRLSIL.

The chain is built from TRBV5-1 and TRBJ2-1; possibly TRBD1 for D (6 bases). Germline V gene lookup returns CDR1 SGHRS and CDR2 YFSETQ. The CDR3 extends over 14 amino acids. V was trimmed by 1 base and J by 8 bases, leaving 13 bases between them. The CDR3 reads CASSLKQGWDEQFF. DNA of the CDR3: TGCGCCAGCAGCTTGAAACAGGGATGGGATGAGCAGTTCTTC.

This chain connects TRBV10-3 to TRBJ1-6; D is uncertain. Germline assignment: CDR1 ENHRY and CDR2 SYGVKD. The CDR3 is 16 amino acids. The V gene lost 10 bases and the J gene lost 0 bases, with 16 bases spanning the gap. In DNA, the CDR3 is TGTGCCACTCGGGAGTTACCGAGCTCCTATAATTCACCCCTCCACTTT. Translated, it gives CATRELPSSYNSPLHF.

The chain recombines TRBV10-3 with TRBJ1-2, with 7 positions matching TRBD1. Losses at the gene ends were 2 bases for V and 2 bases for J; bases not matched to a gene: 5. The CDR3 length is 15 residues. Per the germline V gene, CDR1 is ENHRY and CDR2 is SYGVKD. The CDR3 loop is CAISEDRVVNYGYTF. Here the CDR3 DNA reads TGTGCCATCAGTGAGGACAGGGTCGTAAACTATGGCTACACCTTC.

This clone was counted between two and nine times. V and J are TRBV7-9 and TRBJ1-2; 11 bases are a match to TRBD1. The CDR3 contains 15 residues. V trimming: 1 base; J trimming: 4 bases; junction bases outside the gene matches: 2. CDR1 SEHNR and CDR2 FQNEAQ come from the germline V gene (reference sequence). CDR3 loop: CASSLVGTGGYGYTF. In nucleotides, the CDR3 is TGTGCCAGCAGCTTAGTAGGGACAGGGGGCTATGGCTACACCTTC.

The CDR3 bases are TGTGCCAGCGGAGGGAACACCGGGGAGCTGTTTTTT. It specifies CASGGNTGELFF. The chain has TRBV9 and TRBJ2-2; TRBD2 is a possible D gene (5 bases). The CDR3 has 12 residues. The ends were cut back, 7 bases at V and 1 base at J, with 5 bases in the middle. Per germline, CDR1 SGDLS and CDR2 YYNGEE.